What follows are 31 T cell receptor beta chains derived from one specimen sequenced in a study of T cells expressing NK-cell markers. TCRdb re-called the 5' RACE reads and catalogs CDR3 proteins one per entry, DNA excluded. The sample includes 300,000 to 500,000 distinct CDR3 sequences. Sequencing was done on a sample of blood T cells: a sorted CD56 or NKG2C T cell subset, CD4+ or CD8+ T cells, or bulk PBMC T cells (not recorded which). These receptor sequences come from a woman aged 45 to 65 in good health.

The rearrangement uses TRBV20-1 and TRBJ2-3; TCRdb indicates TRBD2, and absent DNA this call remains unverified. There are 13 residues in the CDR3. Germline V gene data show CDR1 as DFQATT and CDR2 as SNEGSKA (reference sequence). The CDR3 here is CSATSGPSDTQYF.

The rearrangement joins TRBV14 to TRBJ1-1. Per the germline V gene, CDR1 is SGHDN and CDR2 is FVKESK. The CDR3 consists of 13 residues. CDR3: CASSLNMNTEAFF.

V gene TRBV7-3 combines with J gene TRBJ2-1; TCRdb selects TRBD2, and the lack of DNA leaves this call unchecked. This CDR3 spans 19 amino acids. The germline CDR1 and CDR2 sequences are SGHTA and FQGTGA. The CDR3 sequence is CASSVTTLAGGSSYNEQFF.

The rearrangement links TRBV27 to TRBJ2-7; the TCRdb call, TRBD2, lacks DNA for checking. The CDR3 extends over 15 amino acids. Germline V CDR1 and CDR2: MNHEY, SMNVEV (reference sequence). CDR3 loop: CASSPQGKRGGQQYF.

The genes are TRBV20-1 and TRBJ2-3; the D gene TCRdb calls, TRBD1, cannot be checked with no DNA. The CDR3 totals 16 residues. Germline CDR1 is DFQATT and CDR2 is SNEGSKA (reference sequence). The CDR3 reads CSARGGGGGTGFAQYF.

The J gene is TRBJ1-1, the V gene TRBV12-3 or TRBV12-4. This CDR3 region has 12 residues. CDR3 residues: CASSLDGTEAFF.

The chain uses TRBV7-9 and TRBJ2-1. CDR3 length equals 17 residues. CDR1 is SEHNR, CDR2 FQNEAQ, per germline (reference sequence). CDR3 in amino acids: CASSFPTSVVAANEQFF.

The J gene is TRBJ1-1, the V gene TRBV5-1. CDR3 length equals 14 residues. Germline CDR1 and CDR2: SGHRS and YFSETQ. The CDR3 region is CASSPSPRDLGAFF. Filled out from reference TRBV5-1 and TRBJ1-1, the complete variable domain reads KAGVTQTPRYLIKTRGQQVTLSCSPISGHRSVSWYQQTPGQGLQFLFEYFSETQRNKGNFPGRFSGRQFSNSRSEMNVSTLELGDSALYLCASSPSPRDLGAFFGQGTRLTVV.

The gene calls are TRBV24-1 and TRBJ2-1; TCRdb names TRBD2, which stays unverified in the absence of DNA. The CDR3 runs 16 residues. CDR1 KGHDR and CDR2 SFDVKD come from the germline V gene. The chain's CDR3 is CATSDVGERGYNEQFF.

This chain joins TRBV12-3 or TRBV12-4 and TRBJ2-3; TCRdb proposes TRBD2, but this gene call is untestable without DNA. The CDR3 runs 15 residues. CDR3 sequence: CASSIAGGLSDTQYF.

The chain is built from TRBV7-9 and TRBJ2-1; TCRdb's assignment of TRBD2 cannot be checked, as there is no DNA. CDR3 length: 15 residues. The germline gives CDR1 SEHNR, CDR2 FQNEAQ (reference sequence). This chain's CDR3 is CASTSGAGTSGEQFF.

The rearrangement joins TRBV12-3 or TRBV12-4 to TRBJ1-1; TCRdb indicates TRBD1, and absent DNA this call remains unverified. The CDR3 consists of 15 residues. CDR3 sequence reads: CASSLAPQDWEEAFF.

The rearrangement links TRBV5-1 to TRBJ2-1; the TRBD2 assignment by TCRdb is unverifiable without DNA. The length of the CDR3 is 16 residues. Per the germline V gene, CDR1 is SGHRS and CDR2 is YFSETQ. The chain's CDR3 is CASSRYQREMIGEQFF.

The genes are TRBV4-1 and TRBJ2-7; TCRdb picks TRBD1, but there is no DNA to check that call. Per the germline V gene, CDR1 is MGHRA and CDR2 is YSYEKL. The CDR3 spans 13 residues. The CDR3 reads CASSQGTGYEQYF.

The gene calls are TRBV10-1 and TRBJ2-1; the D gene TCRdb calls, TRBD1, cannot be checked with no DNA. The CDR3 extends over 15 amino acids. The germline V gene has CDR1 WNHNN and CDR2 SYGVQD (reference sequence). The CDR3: CASSLDRAGEIEQFF.

The CDR3 reads CASSGPANQGKLFF. V gene TRBV5-1 combines with J gene TRBJ1-4; TCRdb returns TRBD1, unconfirmable since there is no DNA. The germline CDR1 and CDR2 sequences are SGHRS and YFSETQ. This CDR3 spans 14 amino acids.

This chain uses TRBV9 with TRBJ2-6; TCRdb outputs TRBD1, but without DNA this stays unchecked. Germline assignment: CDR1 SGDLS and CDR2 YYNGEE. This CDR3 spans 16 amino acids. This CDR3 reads CASSTPGPSGANVLTF. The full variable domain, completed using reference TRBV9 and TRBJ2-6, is DSGVTQTPKHLITATGQRVTLRCSPRSGDLSVYWYQQSLDQGLQFLIQYYNGEERAKGNILERFSAQQFPDLHSELNLSSLELGDSALYFCASSTPGPSGANVLTFGAGSRLTVL.

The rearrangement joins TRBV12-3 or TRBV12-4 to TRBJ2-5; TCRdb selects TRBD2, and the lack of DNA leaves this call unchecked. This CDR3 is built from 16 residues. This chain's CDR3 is CASSRLAGGRGETQYF.

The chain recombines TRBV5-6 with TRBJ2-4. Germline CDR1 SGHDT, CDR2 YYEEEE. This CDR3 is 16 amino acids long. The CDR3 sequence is CASSFRTYLAKNIQYF.

CDR3 region: CASYRTSPQTGELFF. The chain links TRBV28 to TRBJ2-2; lacking DNA, the TRBD2 call made by TCRdb goes unchecked. CDR1 MDHEN and CDR2 SYDVKM come from the germline V gene. The CDR3 spans 15 residues. Variable domain in full (rest from reference TRBV28 and TRBJ2-2): DVKVTQSSRYLVKRTGEKVFLECVQDMDHENMFWYRQDPGLGLRLIYFSYDVKMKEKGDIPEGYSVSREKKERFSLILESASTNQTSMYLCASYRTSPQTGELFFGEGSRLTVL.

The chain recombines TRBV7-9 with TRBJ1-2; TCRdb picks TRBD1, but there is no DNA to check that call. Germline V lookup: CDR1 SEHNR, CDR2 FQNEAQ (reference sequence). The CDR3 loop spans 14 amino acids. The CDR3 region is CASSLDRGSSGYTF.

The CDR3 sequence is CASSLGRLTPYNEQFF. The chain links TRBV27 to TRBJ2-1; the TRBD2 assignment by TCRdb is unverifiable without DNA. The CDR3 is 16 residues long. Germline V gene data show CDR1 as MNHEY and CDR2 as SMNVEV (reference sequence).

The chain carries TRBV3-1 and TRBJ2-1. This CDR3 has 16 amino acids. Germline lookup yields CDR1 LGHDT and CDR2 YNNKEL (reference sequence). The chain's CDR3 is CASSPTYQTEYNEQFF.

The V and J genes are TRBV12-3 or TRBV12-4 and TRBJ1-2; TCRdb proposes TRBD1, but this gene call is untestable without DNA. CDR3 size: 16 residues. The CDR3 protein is CASSFWTGPANYGYTF.

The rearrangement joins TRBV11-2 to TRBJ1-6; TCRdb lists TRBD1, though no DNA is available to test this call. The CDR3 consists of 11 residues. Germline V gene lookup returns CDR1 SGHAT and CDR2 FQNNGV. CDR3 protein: CASSPGAPLHF.

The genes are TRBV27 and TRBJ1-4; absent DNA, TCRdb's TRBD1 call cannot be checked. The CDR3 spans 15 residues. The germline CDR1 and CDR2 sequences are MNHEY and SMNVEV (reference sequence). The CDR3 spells CATKGSGTQNEKLFF.

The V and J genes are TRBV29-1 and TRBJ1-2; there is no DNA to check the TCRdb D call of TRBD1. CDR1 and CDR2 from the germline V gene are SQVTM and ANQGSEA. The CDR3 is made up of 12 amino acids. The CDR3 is CSVHRVGYGYTF. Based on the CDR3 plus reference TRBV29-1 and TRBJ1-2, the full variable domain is SAVISQKPSRDICQRGTSLTIQCQVDSQVTMMFWYRQQPGQSLTLIATANQGSEATYESGFVIDKFPISRPNLTFSTLTVSNMSPEDSSIYLCSVHRVGYGYTFGSGTRLTVV.

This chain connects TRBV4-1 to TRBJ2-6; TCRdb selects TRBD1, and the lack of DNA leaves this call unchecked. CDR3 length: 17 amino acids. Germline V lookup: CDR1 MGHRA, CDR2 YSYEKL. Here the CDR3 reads CASSQTTGGTGANVLTF.

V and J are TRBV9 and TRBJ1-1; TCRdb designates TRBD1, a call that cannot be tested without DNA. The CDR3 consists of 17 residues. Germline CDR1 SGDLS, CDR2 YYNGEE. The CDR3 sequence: CASSARGLQGRGTEAFF.

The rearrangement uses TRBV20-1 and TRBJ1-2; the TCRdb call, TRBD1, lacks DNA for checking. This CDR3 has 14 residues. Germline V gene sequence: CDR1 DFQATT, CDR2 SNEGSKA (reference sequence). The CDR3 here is CSATKDGGFGGYTF.

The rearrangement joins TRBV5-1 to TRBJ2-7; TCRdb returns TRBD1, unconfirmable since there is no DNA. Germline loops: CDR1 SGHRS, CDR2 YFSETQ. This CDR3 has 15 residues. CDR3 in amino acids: CASRRPGGRTYEQYF.